This T cell receptor (beta chain) is drawn from a study of PD-1 blockade in mismatch repair-deficient tumors. As for the study in general: Enrolled about 2013-2017, patients had progressing, pretreated mismatch repair-deficient cancers of about a dozen types. General study results and limits: Tumor-resident clones, often undetectable pretreatment in blood, expanded then contracted after pembrolizumab.

This clone has only a few counts. Its antigen remains unidentified. Assay: immunoSEQ multiplex PCR; the TCRdb copy retains only in-frame clones and omits some. This sample has 100,000 or so clones, with over 75% found just once. V lost 1 base to trimming and J lost 0 bases, with 7 bases between them. Germline V gives CDR1 SEHNR, CDR2 FQNEAQ (reference sequence). CDR3 length equals 15 residues. All patients were mismatch repair deficient, assessed by either PCR or immunohistochemistry. The TCR was taken from an adult with mismatch repair-deficient cancer. Specimen: peripheral blood, collected about eight months after starting pembrolizumab. The rearrangement joins TRBV7-9 to TRBJ1-3; D unresolved. CDR3 in amino acids: CASSLVPSSGNTIYF. CDR3 nucleotide sequence: TGTGCCAGCAGCTTAGTACCGAGCTCTGGAAACACCATATATTTT.